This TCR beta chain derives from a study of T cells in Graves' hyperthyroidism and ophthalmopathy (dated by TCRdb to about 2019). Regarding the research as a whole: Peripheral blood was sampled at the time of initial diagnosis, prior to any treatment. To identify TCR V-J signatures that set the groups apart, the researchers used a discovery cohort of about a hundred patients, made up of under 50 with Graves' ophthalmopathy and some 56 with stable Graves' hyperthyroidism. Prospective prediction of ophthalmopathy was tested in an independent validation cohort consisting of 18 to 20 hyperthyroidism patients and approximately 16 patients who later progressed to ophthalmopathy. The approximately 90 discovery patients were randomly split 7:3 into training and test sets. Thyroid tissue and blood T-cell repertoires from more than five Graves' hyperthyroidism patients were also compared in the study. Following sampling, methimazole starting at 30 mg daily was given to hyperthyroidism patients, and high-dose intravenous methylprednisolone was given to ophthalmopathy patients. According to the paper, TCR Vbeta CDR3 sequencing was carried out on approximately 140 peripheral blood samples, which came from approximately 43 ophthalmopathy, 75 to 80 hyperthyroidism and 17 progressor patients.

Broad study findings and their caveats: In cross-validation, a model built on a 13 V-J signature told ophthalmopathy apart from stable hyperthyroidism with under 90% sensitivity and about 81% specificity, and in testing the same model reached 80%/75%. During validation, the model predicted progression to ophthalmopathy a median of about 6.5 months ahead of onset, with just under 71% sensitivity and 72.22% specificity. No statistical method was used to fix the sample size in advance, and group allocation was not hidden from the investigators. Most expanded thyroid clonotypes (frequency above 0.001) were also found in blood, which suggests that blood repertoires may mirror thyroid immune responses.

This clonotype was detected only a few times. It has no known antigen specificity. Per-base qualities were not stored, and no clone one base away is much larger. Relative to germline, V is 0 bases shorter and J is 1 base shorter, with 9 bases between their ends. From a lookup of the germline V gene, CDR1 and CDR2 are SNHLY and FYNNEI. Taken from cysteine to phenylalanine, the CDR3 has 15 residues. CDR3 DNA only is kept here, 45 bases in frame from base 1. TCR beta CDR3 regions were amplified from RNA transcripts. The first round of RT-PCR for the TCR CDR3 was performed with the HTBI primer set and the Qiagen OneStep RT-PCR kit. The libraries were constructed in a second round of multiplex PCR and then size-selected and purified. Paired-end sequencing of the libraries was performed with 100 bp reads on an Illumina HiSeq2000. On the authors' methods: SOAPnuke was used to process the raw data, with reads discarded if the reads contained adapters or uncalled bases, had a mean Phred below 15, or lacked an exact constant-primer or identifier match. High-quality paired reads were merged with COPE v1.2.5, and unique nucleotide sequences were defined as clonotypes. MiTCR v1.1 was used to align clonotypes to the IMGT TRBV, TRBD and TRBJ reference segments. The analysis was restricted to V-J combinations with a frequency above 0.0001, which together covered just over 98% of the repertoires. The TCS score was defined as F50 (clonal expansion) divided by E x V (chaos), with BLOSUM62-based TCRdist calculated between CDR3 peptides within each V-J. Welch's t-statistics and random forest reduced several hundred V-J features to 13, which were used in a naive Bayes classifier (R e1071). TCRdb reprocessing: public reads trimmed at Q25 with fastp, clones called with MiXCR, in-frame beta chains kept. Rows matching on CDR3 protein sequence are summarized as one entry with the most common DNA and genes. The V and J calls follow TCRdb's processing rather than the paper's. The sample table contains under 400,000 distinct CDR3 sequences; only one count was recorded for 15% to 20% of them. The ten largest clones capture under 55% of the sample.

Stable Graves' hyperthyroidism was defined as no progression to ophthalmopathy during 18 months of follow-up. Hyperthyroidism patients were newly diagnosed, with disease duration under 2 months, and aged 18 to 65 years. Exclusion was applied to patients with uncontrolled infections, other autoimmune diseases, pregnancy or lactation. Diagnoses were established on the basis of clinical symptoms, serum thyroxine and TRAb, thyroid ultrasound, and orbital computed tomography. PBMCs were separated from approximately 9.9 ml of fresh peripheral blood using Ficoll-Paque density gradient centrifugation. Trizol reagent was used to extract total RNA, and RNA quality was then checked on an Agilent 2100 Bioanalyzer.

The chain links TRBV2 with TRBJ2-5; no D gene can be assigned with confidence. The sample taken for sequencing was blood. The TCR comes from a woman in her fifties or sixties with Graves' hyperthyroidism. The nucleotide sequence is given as TGTGCCAGCAGTGAAGCGCTTCTTCCCCAAGAGACCCAGTACTTC. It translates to CASSEALLPQETQYF.